This T cell receptor (beta chain) emerged from a study of T cells after yellow fever vaccination. Template switching by 5'RACE produced TCR cDNA, adding a universal primer site and UMIs. TCRdb ran MiXCR on the 5' RACE reads and lists one entry per CDR3 protein. The sample yields over 300,000 distinct CDR3 sequences, 4.1% seen once. This clonotype has a handful of counts. Per germline, CDR1 WNHNN and CDR2 SYGVQD (reference sequence). V gave up 5 bases and J gave up 7 bases; unmatched junction bases: 7. CDR3 length: 15 residues. This receptor was obtained from a man aged 18 to 30 who received the YFV17D yellow fever vaccine. The starting material was PBMCs, obtained 5 days after the yellow fever booster vaccination. The chain employs TRBV10-1 and TRBJ2-1, with 11 bases identical to TRBD2. As DNA, the CDR3 is TGCGCCAGCAGTAAACTAGCGGGAGCTTGGAATGAGCAGTTCTTC. This translates into CASSKLAGAWNEQFF.